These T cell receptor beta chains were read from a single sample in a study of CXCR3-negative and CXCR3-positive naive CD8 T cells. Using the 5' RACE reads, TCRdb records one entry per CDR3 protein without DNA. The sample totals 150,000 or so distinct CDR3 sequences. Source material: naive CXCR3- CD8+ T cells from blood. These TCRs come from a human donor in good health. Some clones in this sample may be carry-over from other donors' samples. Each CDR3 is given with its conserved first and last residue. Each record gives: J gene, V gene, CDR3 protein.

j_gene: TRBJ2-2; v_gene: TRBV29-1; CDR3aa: CSVAGDTGELFF
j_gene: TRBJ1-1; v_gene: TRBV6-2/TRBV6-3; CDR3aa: CASSRGVTEAFF
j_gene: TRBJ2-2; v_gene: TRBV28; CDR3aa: CASSFPGRENTGELFF
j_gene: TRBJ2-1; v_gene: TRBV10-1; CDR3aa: CASSESIAGSSRLNEQFF
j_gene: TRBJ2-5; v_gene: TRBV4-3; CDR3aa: CASSQDLGVAETQYF
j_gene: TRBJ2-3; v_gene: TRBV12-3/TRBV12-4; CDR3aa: CASSFPTSGNTDTQYF
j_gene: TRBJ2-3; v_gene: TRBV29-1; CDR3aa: CSVKENGSTDTQYF
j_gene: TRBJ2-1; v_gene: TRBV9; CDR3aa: CASSPSASNDEQFF
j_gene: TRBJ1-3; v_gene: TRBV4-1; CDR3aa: CASSLPRQGGMGNTIYF
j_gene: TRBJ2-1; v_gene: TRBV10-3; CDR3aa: CAISVASESSYNEQFF
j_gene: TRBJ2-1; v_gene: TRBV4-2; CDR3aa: CASSPPGTSGGAINEQFF
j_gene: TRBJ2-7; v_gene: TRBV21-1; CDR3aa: CASSKWGQAGVIYEQYF
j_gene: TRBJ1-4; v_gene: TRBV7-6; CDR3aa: CASSLTEENEKLFF
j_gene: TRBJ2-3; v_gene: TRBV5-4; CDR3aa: CASSSPHLDSPRTDTQYF
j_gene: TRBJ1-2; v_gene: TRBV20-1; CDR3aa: CSATKQGAHIDGYTF
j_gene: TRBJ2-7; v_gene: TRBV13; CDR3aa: CASSLEVGTAYEQYF
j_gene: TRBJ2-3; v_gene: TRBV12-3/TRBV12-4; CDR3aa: CASRLPSSLDTQYF
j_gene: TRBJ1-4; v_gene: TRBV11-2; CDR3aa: CASSSPRSRSTNEKLFF
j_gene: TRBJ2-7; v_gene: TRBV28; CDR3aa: CASSFYRGKFGEQYF
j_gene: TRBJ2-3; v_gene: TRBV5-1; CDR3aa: CASRLDRGNADTQYF
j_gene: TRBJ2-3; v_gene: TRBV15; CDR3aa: CATSRVFPDTQYF
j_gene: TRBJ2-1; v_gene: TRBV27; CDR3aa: CASSSGSGRYNEQFF
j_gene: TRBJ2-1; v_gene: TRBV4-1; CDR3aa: CASSLHWGLYNEQFF
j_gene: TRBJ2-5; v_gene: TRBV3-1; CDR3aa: CASSPPKGGSFETQYF
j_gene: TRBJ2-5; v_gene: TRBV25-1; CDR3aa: CASSEYPLRDGQETQYF
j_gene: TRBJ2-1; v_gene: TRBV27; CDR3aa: CASSLAGGDNEQFF
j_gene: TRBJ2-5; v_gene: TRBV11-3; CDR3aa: CASSSRKGGETQYF